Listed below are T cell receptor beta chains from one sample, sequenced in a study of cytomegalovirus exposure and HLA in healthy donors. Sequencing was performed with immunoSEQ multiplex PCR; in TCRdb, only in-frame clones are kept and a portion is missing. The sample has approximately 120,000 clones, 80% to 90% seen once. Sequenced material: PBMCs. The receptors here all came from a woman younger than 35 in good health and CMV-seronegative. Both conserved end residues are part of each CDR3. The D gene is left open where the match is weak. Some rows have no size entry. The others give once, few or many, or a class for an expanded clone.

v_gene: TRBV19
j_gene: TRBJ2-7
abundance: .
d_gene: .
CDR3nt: TGTGCCAGTAGTACCTGGACAGATTCCTACGAGCAGTACTTC
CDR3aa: CASSTWTDSYEQYF

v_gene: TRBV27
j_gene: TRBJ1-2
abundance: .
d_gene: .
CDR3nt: TGTGCCAGCAGTTCCCTGGGGGGTGGTGGCTACACCTTC
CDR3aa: CASSSLGGGGYTF

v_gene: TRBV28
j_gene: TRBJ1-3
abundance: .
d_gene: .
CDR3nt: TGTGCCAGCAGTACCTCGGGAGGTGGCGGAAACACCATATATTTT
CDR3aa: CASSTSGGGGNTIYF

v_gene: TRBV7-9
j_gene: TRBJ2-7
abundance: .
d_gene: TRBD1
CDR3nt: TGTGCCAGCAGCCCACGACCGGGACAGGGCTACGAGCAGTACTTC
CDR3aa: CASSPRPGQGYEQYF

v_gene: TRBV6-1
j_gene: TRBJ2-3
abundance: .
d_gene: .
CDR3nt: TGTGCCAGCAGTGAAGGGACGGGGGGCCGGACAGATACGCAGTATTTT
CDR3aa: CASSEGTGGRTDTQYF

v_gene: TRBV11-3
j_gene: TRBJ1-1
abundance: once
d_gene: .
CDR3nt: TGTGCCAGCAGCCGTCTTGCGGACAGCGAAGCTTTCTTT
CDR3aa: CASSRLADSEAFF

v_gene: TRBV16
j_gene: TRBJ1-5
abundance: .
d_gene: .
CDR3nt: TGTGCCAGCAGCACAGGACAGCTAAATCAGCCCCAGCATTTT
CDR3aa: CASSTGQLNQPQHF

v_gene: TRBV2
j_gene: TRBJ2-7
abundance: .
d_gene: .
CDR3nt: TGTGCCAGCAGTGAACGGTGGACCGGGAGTGGCTACGAGCAGTACTTC
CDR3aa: CASSERWTGSGYEQYF

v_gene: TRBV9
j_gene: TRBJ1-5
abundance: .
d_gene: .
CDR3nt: TGTGCCAGCAGCGTAGGAGGCCACAATCAGCCCCAGCATTTT
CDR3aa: CASSVGGHNQPQHF

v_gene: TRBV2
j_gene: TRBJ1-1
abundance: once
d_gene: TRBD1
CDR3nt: TGTGCCAGCAGGGGGGACAGGGGGCAAACTGAAGCTTTCTTT
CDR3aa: CASRGDRGQTEAFF

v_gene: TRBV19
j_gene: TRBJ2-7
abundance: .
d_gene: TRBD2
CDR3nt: TGTGCCAGTAAGGGACTAGCGGGAGGCGAAGACGAGCAGTACTTC
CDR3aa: CASKGLAGGEDEQYF

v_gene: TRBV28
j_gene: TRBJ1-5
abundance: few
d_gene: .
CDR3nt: TGTGCCAGCTCAGGGGACAGCAATCAGCCCCAGCATTTT
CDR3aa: CASSGDSNQPQHF

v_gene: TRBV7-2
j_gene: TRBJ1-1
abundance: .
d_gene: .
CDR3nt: TGTGCCAGCAGCTCTCAGACAGGTTGGACTGAAGCTTTCTTT
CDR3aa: CASSSQTGWTEAFF

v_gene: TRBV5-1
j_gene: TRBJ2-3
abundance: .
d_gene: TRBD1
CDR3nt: TGCGCCAGCGCTACGGACAGGGGAACAGATACGCAGTATTTT
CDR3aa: CASATDRGTDTQYF

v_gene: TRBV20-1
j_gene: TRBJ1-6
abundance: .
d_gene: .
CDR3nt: TGCAGTGCTTTTGAGGGCAGGATGCTGCTCTTT
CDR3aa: CSAFEGRMLLF

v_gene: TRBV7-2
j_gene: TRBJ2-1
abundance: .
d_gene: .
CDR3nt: TGTGCCAGCAGCTCCCGGTTTAGGGGGAGGGGGACGCGCGAGCAGTTCTTC
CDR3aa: CASSSRFRGRGTREQFF

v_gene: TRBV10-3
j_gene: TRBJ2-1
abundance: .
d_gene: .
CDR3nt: TGTGCCACCCGGTGGGTTGGAGGGGGGGCCAATGAGCAGTTCTTC
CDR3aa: CATRWVGGGANEQFF

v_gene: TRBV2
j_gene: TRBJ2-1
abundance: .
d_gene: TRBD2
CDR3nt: TGTGCCAGCAATACCGGGACTACCTCCTACAATGAGCAGTTCTTC
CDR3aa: CASNTGTTSYNEQFF

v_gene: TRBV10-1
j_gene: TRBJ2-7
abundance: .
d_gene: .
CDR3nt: TGCGCCAGCAGTGACAGGGGAACCTACGAGCAGTACTTC
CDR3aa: CASSDRGTYEQYF

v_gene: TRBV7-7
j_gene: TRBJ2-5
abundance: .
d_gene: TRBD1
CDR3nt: TGTGCTAGCAGCTTGGAGCTTACAGGGGAAGAGACCCAGTACTTC
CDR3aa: CASSLELTGEETQYF

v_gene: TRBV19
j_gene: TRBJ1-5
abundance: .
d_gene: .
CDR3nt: TGTGCCAGTAGTCCAACAGGGTTCGGGACCAATCAGCCCCAGCATTTT
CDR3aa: CASSPTGFGTNQPQHF

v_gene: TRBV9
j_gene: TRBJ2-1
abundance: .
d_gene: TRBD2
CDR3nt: TGTGCCAGCAGCCGAGGGAGCGGGAGGTCGGGAAATGAGCAGTTCTTC
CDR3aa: CASSRGSGRSGNEQFF

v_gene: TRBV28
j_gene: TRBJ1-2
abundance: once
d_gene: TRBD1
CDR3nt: TGTGCCAGCAGGAGGACAGGCTATGGCTACACCTTC
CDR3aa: CASRRTGYGYTF

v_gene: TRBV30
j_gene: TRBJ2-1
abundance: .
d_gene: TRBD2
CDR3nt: TGTGCCTGGAGTAGGGTAGCGGGAGGGAACTACAATGAGCAGTTCTTC
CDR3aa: CAWSRVAGGNYNEQFF

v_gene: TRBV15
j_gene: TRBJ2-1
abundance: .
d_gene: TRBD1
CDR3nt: TGTGCCACCAGCAGCGCCGGGACAGGGTTTGAAGGCCCGATCTACGAGCAGTTCTTC
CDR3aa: CATSSAGTGFEGPIYEQFF

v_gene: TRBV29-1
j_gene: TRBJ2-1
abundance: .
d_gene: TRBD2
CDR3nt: TGCAGCGTCGAAAATGTACTAGCGGGGGGGCTCAATGAGCAGTTCTTC
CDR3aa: CSVENVLAGGLNEQFF

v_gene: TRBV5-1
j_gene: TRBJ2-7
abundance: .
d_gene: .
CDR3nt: TGCGCCAGCAGCTTGCCCGAGGCCTACGAGCAGTACTTC
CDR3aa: CASSLPEAYEQYF

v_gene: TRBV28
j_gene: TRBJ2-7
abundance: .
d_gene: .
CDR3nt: TGTGCCAGCAGTTTACTGCTTGGGGACAACTACGAGCAGTACTTC
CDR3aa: CASSLLLGDNYEQYF

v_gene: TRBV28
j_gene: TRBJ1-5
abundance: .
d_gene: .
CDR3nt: TGTGCCAGCAGTTTATGGAGGATGGGCAATCAGCCCCAGCATTTT
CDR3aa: CASSLWRMGNQPQHF

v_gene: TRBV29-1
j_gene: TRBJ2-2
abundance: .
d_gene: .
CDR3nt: TGCAGCGCCTGGCGGGGGAACACCGGGGAGCTGTTTTTT
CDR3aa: CSAWRGNTGELFF

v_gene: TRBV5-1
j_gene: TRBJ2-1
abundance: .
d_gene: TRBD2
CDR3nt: TGCGCCAGCAGCCAGGGACTAGCGGCCTACAATGAGCAGTTCTTC
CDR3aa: CASSQGLAAYNEQFF

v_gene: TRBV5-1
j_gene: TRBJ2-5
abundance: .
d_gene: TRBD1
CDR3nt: TGCGCCAGCAGTACCAGCGGGACAGGGGGCTCTGATTTCGAGACCCAGTACTTC
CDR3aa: CASSTSGTGGSDFETQYF

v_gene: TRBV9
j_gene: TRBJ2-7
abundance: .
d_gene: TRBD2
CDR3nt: TGTGCCAGCAGCGCCAGTAGCGGGGACACGTCCTTCTACGAGCAGTACTTC
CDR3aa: CASSASSGDTSFYEQYF

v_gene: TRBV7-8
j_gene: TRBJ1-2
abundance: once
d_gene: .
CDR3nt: TGTGCCAGCAGTACCGGGAGGAAGGAGCATAACTATGGCTACACCTTC
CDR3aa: CASSTGRKEHNYGYTF

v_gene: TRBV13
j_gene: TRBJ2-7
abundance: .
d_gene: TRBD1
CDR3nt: TGTGCCAGCAGCCAGACAGGGGATCGAGTGCAGTACTTC
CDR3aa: CASSQTGDRVQYF

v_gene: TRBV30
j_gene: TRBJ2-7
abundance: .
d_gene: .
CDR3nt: TGTGCCTGGAGTGTACGACTGAACTACGAGCAGTACTTC
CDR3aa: CAWSVRLNYEQYF

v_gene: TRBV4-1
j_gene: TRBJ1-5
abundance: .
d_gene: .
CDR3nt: TGCGCCAGCAGCCAAGACAGGGGCAGTCAGCCCCAGCATTTT
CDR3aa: CASSQDRGSQPQHF

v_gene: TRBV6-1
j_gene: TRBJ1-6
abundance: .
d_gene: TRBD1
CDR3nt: TGTGCCAGCAGTGACGACAGGGCTTCACCCCTCCACTTT
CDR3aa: CASSDDRASPLHF

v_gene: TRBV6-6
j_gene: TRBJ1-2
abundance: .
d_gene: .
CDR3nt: TGTGCCAGCAGCCTGGGAGCAAACTATGGCTACACCTTC
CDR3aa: CASSLGANYGYTF

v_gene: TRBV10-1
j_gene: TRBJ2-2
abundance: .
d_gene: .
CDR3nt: TGCGCCAGCAGCTTCGACAGCGCCACCGGGGAGCTGTTTTTT
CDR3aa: CASSFDSATGELFF

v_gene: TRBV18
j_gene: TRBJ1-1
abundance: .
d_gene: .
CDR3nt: TGTGCCAGCTCACCACCGTTCTGGAGGGGAAAAAACACTGAAGCTTTCTTT
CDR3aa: CASSPPFWRGKNTEAFF